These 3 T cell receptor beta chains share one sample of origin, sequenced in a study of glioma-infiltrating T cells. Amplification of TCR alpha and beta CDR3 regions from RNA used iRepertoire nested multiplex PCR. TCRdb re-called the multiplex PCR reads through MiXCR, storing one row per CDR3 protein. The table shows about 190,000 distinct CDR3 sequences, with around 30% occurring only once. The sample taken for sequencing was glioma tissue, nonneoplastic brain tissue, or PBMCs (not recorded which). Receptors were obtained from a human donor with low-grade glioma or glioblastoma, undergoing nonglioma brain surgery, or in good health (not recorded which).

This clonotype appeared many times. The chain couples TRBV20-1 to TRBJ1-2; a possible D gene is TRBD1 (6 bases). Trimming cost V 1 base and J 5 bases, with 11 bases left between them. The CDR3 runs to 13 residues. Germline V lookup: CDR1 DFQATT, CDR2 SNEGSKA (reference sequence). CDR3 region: CSARATGIYGYTF. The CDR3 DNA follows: TGCAGTGCTAGAGCGACAGGAATATATGGCTACACCTTC.

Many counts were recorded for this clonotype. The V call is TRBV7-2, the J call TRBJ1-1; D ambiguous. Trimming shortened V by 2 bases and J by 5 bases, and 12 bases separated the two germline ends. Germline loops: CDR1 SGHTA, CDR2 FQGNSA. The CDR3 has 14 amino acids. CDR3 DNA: TGTGCCAGCAGCTTACCTGGCTGGGGTACTGAAGCTTTCTTT. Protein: CASSLPGWGTEAFF.

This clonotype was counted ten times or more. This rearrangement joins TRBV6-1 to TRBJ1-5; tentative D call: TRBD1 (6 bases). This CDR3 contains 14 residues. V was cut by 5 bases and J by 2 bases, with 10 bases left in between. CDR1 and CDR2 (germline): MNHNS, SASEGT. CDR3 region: CASSNRVGNQPQHF. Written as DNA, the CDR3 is TGTGCCAGCAGTAACAGGGTGGGCAATCAGCCCCAGCATTTT.